These 14 T cell receptor beta chains originate from one sample sequenced in a study of regulatory T cells in long-lasting Graves disease. Specified time point: newly diagnosed GD, antithyroid drugs for less than 3 months. RNA isolated from PBMCs was used to make the TCR library. CDR3 regions were amplified by Arm-PCR using iRepertoire HTBI primers to build TCR beta libraries. From the multiplex PCR reads, TCRdb called clonotypes with MiXCR, one entry per CDR3 protein. The sample contains roughly 380,000 distinct CDR3 sequences, 16% of which appear only once. This sample also appeared in a second study, on T cells in Graves' hyperthyroidism and ophthalmopathy.

Specimen: peripheral blood mononuclear cells (PBMCs), collected at new diagnosis, from a patient treated with antithyroid drugs. These receptors all come from a man in his forties with Graves disease.

This clonotype came up many times. The V and J genes are TRBV7-9 and TRBJ2-5; a weak D match, TRBD1 (6 bases). V shed 5 bases and J shed 2 bases, with 12 bases lying between them. The germline CDR1 and CDR2 sequences are SEHNR and FQNEAQ (reference sequence). This CDR3 comprises 14 residues. This CDR3 is CASSDNRVQETQYF. The CDR3, as DNA: TGTGCCAGCAGCGACAACAGGGTGCAAGAGACCCAGTACTTC. The variable domain in full, completed from reference TRBV7-9 and TRBJ2-5, reads DTGVSQNPRHKITKRGQNVTFRCDPISEHNRLYWYRQTLGQGPEFLTYFQNEAQLEKSRLLSDRFSAERPKGSFSTLEIQRTEQGDSAMYLCASSDNRVQETQYFGPGTRLLVL.

CDR3 nucleotides: TGTGCCAGCAGCTTAGTTGGGACTAGCGGGGGGTTCGATACGCAGTATTTT. It specifies CASSLVGTSGGFDTQYF. This chain links TRBV7-2 with TRBJ2-3; 15 bases line up with TRBD2. The CDR3 contains 17 residues. Germline V gives CDR1 SGHTA, CDR2 FQGNSA. V trimming: 1 base; J trimming: 6 bases; junction bases outside the gene matches: 5.

This clonotype was seen a handful of times. J is TRBJ2-7 and V is TRBV20-1; D possibly matches TRBD1 or TRBD2 (6 bases each). The V end lost 5 bases, the J end lost 5 bases, and 19 bases lay between the germline ends. CDR1 and CDR2 (germline): DFQATT, SNEGSKA (reference sequence). The CDR3 contains 14 residues. For the CDR3, the DNA is TGCAGTGCTGTCTCGTGGGGGGCCGAGAACGAGCAGTACTTC. Translated, it gives CSAVSWGAENEQYF.

This clonotype has ten or more counts. This sequence joins TRBV7-8 and TRBJ1-5; D is possibly TRBD1 (5 bases). V was trimmed by 5 bases and J by 2 bases, leaving 13 bases between them. The CDR3 has 15 residues. Per germline, CDR1 SGHVS and CDR2 FQNEAQ. CDR3 nucleotides: TGTGCCAGCAGCCCAGGCGGGGGGGGCAATCAGCCCCAGCATTTT. Its translation is CASSPGGGGNQPQHF.

This chain joins TRBV29-1 and TRBJ1-4; D is uncertain. The CDR3 covers 11 residues. Trimming cost V 4 bases and J 5 bases, with 5 bases left between them. Germline lookup yields CDR1 SQVTM and CDR2 ANQGSEA. The CDR3 is CSVGVNEKLFF. In DNA form, the CDR3 reads TGCAGCGTTGGGGTAAATGAAAAACTGTTTTTT.

This clonotype occurred many times. This chain joins TRBV28 and TRBJ2-2; 9 bases align to TRBD1. CDR3 length: 15 residues. V lost 6 bases to trimming and J lost 2 bases; unmatched junction nucleotides: 4. Germline values: CDR1 MDHEN, CDR2 SYDVKM. In DNA form, the CDR3 reads TGTGCCAGCAGGGGGGACAGGGTTAACACCGGGGAGCTGTTTTTT. Translation gives CASRGDRVNTGELFF. Variable domain in full (rest from reference TRBV28 and TRBJ2-2): DVKVTQSSRYLVKRTGEKVFLECVQDMDHENMFWYRQDPGLGLRLIYFSYDVKMKEKGDIPEGYSVSREKKERFSLILESASTNQTSMYLCASRGDRVNTGELFFGEGSRLTVL.

This clonotype occurred many times. The chain links TRBV18 to TRBJ2-2; no clear D gene. CDR3 length equals 15 residues. The V and J ends lost 2 bases and 3 bases respectively, with 10 bases between them. Germline-derived CDR1 and CDR2 are KGHSH and LQKENI. The CDR3 DNA reads as TGTGCCAGCTCACCAGTTACTCACTACACCGGGGAGCTGTTTTTT. Its protein is CASSPVTHYTGELFF. The full variable domain, rest sourced from reference TRBV18 and TRBJ2-2, is NAGVMQNPRHLVRRRGQEARLRCSPMKGHSHVYWYRQLPEEGLKFMVYLQKENIIDESGMPKERFSAEFPKEGPSILRIQQVVRGDSAAYFCASSPVTHYTGELFFGEGSRLTVL.

The V gene is TRBV15, the J gene TRBJ2-3, with TRBD1 matching over 7 bases. V lost 3 bases and J lost 1; bases outside the gene matches: 4. CDR1 and CDR2 from the germline V gene are LNHNV and YYDKDF (reference sequence). CDR3 length equals 15 residues. CDR3 region: CATSSFTGGTDTQYF. CDR3 bases: TGTGCCACCAGCAGTTTTACAGGGGGCACAGATACGCAGTATTTT.

A few counts support this clonotype. A much bigger clone sits one base away, suggesting this may be a read error. The rearrangement joins TRBV7-3 to TRBJ2-2, with a possible D match to TRBD2 (5 bases). Germline loops: CDR1 SGHTA, CDR2 FQGTGA. CDR3 length: 14 residues. V dropped 6 bases and J dropped 8 bases, with 16 bases sitting between them. CDR3: CASRVTRETGELFF. In DNA, the CDR3 is TGTGCCAGCAGAGTTACGAGGGAAACAGGGGAGCTGTTTTTT.

This clonotype showed up many times. This rearrangement joins TRBV5-1 to TRBJ2-5; D is unresolved. V gave up 4 bases and J gave up 1 base, with 14 bases separating them. Germline V gene lookup returns CDR1 SGHRS and CDR2 YFSETQ. This CDR3 has 15 amino acids. In nucleotides, the CDR3 is TGCGCCAGCAGCCGGTTAGACGGTTCCCAAGAGACCCAGTACTTC. It is translated as CASSRLDGSQETQYF.

This clonotype was seen ten or more times. The V call is TRBV6-2 or TRBV6-3, the J call TRBJ2-5; D is unclear. There are 17 residues in the CDR3. The V gene's germline CDR1 is MNHEY and CDR2 SVGEGT. V was cut by 7 bases and J by 2 bases, with 23 bases left in between. In DNA form, the CDR3 reads TGTGCCAGCATCCTATCGGGTATCAGTTGGGGACAAGAGACCCAGTACTTC. This gives the protein CASILSGISWGQETQYF.

This clonotype was seen at least ten times. This chain joins TRBV6-2 or TRBV6-3 and TRBJ2-1, with 9 bases aligning to TRBD2. Unmatched junction bases numbered 2, after V lost 6 bases and J lost 2 bases. Germline V gives CDR1 MNHEY, CDR2 SVGEGT. The CDR3 has 14 residues. CDR3 DNA sequence: TGTGCCAGCAGCAAGCGGGGGGCCTACAATGAGCAGTTCTTC. It encodes CASSKRGAYNEQFF.

This clonotype was observed a few times. The gene calls are TRBV14 and TRBJ2-3; tentative D call: TRBD1 (5 bases). Trimming took off 1 base at V and 6 bases at J, with 11 bases between the two ends. From germline, CDR1 is SGHDN and CDR2 FVKESK. This CDR3 spans 14 amino acids. The CDR3 region has the DNA TGTGCCAGCAGCCAAGGGCTAGGGGTCGATACGCAGTATTTT. The encoded protein is CASSQGLGVDTQYF. The complete variable domain, with remaining parts taken from reference TRBV14 and TRBJ2-3, reads EAGVTQFPSHSVIEKGQTVTLRCDPISGHDNLYWYRRVMGKEIKFLLHFVKESKQDESGMPNNRFLAERTGGTYSTLKVQPAELEDSGVYFCASSQGLGVDTQYFGPGTRLTVL.

Written as DNA, the CDR3 is TGCGCCAGCAGCTTGTTTACGGGTGAGGATGAAGCTTTCTTT. The encoded protein is CASSLFTGEDEAFF. This sequence joins TRBV5-1 and TRBJ1-1; D unresolved. Trimming left V 1 base short and J 7 bases short, with 14 bases between. This CDR3 spans 14 amino acids. Per the germline V gene, CDR1 is SGHRS and CDR2 is YFSETQ.